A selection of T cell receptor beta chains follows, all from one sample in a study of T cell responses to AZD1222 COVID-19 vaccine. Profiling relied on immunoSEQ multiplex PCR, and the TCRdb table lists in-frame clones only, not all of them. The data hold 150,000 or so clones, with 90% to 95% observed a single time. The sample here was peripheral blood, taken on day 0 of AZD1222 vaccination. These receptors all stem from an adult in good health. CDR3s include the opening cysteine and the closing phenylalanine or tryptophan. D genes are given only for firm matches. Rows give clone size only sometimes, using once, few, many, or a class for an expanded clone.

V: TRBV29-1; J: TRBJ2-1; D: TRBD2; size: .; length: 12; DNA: TGCAGCGTGCTAGCGGATTACAATGAGCAGTTCTTC; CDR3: CSVLADYNEQFF
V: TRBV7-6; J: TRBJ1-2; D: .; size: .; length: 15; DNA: TGTGCCAGCAGCTTAGCCGGCGGGATTGGGCAAGGCTACACCTTC; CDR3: CASSLAGGIGQGYTF
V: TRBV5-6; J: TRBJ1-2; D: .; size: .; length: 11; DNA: TGTGCCAGCAGCTTTGGGGATGGCTACACCTTC; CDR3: CASSFGDGYTF
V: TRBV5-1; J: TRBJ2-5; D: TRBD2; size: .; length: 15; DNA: TGCGCCAGCAGCTTGCTAGCGGGAGACTCAGAGACCCAGTACTTC; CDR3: CASSLLAGDSETQYF
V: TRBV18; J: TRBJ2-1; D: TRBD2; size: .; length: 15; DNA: TGTGCCAGCTCACCGTTTGTAGCGGGAGGGGATGAGCAGTTCTTC; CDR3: CASSPFVAGGDEQFF
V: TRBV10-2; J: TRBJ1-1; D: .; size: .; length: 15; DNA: TGCGCCAGCGGTGCGGCGGGGGGTTCGAACACTGAAGCTTTCTTT; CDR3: CASGAAGGSNTEAFF
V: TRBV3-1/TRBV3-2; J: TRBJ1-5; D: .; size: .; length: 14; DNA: TGTGCCAGCAGCCAGGAGTATAGCAATCAGCCCCAGCATTTT; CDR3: CASSQEYSNQPQHF
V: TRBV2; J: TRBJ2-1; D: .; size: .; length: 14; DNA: TGTGCCAGAGTCCGCCAAGATCATTACAATGAGCAGTTCTTC; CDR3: CARVRQDHYNEQFF
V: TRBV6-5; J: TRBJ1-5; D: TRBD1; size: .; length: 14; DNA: TGTGCCAGCAGTAGCGGGACAGGCAATCAGCCCCAGCATTTT; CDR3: CASSSGTGNQPQHF
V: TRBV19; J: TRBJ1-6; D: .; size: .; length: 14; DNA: TGTGCCAGTAGTATCATTCAGCTGAATTCACCCCTCCACTTT; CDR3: CASSIIQLNSPLHF
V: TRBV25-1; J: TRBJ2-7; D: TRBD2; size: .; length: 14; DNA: TGTGCCAGCAGTGACAGACTAGCGGGCTACGAGCAGTACTTC; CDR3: CASSDRLAGYEQYF
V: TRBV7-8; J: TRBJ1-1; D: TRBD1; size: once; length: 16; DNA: TGTGCCAGCAGCGTCACCTACAGGGGAGAAGACACTGAAGCTTTCTTT; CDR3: CASSVTYRGEDTEAFF
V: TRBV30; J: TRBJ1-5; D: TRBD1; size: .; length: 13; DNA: TGTGCCTGGAGGGACAGGGCGGGGCAGCCCCAGCATTTT; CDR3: CAWRDRAGQPQHF
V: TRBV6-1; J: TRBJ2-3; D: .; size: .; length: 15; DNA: TGTGCCAGCAGTGAACTAGCGCCTAGCACAGATACGCAGTATTTT; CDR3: CASSELAPSTDTQYF
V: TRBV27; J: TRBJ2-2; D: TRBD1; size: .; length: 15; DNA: TGTGCCAGCAGACAGGGGGCGTCGAACACCGGGGAGCTGTTTTTT; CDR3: CASRQGASNTGELFF
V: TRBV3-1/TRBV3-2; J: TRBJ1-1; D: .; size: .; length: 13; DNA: TGTGCCAGCAGCGTAACAGTGAACACTGAAGCTTTCTTT; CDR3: CASSVTVNTEAFF
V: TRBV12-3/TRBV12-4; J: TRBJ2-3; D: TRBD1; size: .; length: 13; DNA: TGTGCCAGCAGGGGGGACAGGGCAGATACGCAGTATTTT; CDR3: CASRGDRADTQYF
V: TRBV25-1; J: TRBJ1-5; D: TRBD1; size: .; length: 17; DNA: TGTGCCAGCAGTGACCCCGGGACAGGGGTTTTCGATCAGCCCCAGCATTTT; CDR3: CASSDPGTGVFDQPQHF
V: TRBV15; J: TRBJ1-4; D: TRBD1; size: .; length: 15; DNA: TGTGCCACCAGCAGAGATGCAGGGGGAAATGAAAAACTGTTTTTT; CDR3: CATSRDAGGNEKLFF
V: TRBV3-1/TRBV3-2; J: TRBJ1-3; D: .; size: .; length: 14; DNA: TGTGCCAGCAGCCAAGTGGCGGCTGGAAACACCATATATTTT; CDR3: CASSQVAAGNTIYF
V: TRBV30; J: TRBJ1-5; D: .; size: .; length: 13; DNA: TGTGCCTGGAGTGTACAGGATCGACAGCCCCAGCATTTT; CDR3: CAWSVQDRQPQHF
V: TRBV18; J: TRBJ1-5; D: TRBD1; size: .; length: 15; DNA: TGTGCCAGCTCACCCGGGACAGGTAATAATCAGCCCCAGCATTTT; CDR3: CASSPGTGNNQPQHF
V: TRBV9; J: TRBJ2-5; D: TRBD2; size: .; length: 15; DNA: TGTGCCAGCACCCCGGGACTAGCGGGCATAGAGACCCAGTACTTC; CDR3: CASTPGLAGIETQYF
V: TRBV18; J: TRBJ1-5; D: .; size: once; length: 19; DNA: TGTGCCAGCTCACCAGGGCCTCGGCCGGGGATCATTAGCAATCAGCCCCAGCATTTT; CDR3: CASSPGPRPGIISNQPQHF
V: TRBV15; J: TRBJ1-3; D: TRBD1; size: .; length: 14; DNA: TGTGCCACCAGCGAGGACAGGTTTGGAAACACCATATATTTT; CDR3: CATSEDRFGNTIYF
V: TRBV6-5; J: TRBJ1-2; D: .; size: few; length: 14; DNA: TGTGCCAGCAGGATCCCAGGGAACCCCTATGGCTACACCTTC; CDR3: CASRIPGNPYGYTF
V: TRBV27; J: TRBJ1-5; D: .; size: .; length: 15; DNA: TGTGCCAGCCAAGAAACTCAGGGTTACGGTCAGCCCCAGCATTTT; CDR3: CASQETQGYGQPQHF
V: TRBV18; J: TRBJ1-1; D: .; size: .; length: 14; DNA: TGTGCCAGCTCACCCCCCAATACTGAGACTGAAGCTTTCTTT; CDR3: CASSPPNTETEAFF
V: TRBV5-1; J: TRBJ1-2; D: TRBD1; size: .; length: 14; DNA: TGCGCCAGCAGCTTACTGGACAGGGACGGGGGCTACACCTTC; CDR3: CASSLLDRDGGYTF
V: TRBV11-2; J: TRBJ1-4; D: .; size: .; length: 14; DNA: TGTGCCAGCAGCTTACAAGTAGCGGGTGAAAAACTGTTTTTT; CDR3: CASSLQVAGEKLFF
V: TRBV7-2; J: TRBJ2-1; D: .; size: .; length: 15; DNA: TGTGCCAGCAGCTTGGATGACAGCTCCTACAATGAGCAGTTCTTC; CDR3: CASSLDDSSYNEQFF
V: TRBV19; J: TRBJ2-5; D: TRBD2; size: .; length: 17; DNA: TGTGCCAGTAGTATAGCCCCTCGGACTAGCGGCCAAGAGACCCAGTACTTC; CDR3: CASSIAPRTSGQETQYF
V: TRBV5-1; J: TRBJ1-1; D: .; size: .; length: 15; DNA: TGCGCCAGCAGCGAGGGGATTGGGGGACAAACTGAAGCTTTCTTT; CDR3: CASSEGIGGQTEAFF
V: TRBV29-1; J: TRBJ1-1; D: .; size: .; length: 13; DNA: TGCAGCGTTGCTTTCCAGATGAACACTGAAGCTTTCTTT; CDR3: CSVAFQMNTEAFF
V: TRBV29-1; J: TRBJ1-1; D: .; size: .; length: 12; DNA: TGCAGCGGAGAAACAGGGTACACTGAAGCTTTCTTT; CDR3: CSGETGYTEAFF
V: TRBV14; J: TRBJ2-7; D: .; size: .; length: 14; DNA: TGTGCCAGCAGCCAAGTGGGCAAGCGGGTCGAGCAGTACTTC; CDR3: CASSQVGKRVEQYF
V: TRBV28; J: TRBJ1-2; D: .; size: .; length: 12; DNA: TGTGCCAGCAGTTTATCTGGGGGCGGCTACACCTTC; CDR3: CASSLSGGGYTF
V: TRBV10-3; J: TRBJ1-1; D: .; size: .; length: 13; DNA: TGTGCCATCAGAGGGACATCCCTGTCTGAAGCTTTCTTT; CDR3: CAIRGTSLSEAFF
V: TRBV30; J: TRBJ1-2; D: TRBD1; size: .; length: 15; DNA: TGTGCCTGGAGTGTATGGGGACAGGGTGGATATGGCTACACCTTC; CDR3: CAWSVWGQGGYGYTF
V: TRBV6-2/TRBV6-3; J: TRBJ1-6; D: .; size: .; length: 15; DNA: TGTGCCAGCAGTTACTCGAAATCAGGGAATTCACCCCTCCACTTT; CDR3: CASSYSKSGNSPLHF
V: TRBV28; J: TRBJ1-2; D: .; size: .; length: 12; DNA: TGTGCCAGCACCCAAGGGTGGAATGGCTACACCTTC; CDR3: CASTQGWNGYTF
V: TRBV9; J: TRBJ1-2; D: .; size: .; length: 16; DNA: TGTGCCAGCAGCGTAGGGGGGGGCACTGGAAACTATGGCTACACCTTC; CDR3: CASSVGGGTGNYGYTF
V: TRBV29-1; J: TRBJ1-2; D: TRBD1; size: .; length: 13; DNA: TGCAGTGTCTACAGGGGGGTGAACTATGGCTACACCTTC; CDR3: CSVYRGVNYGYTF